This section outlines one T cell receptor (beta chain) sequence together with its context. Here immunoSEQ multiplex PCR was the method, and the copy in TCRdb shows in-frame clones only, minus some. Here the sample spans over a million clones, approximately 80% being singletons. This sample stems from a study of shared clonotypes between healthy human individuals. Looked up from germline, CDR1 is MDHEN and CDR2 is SYDVKM. V lost 2 bases to trimming and J lost 2 bases; unmatched junction nucleotides: 6. The CDR3 is 15 residues long. The V gene is TRBV28, the J gene TRBJ2-7, with TRBD1 matching over 7 bases. This TCR derives from a man aged 18 to 35 in good health. Some clones in this sample may be carry-over from other donors' samples. The specimen sequenced was memory CD4+ T cells from PBMCs. Subset indicated: CD45RA-negative fraction. CDR3 DNA sequence: TGTGCCAGCAGTTTAAGTGGGACAGCTACCTACGAGCAGTACTTC. The encoded protein is CASSLSGTATYEQYF.